Below, 17 T cell receptor beta chains from the same sample are listed, as sequenced in a study of radiation and T cells in renal cell carcinoma. The protocol was immunoSEQ multiplex PCR, while the TCRdb copy is restricted to in-frame clones and leaves out a portion. This sample has 60,000 to 95,000 clones, with around four fifths found just once. Stated time point: blood 4 weeks post-SBRT, at nephrectomy. Treatment of the sample: 15 Gy SBRT to primary tumor, nephrectomy 4 weeks later. The sequencing used blood, collected from a patient whose treatment included radiotherapy and nephrectomy. The receptors originated from a woman in her sixties with renal cell carcinoma.

The chain links TRBV6-6 to TRBJ2-7; 7 bases are shared with TRBD1. Germline assignment: CDR1 MNHNY and CDR2 SVGAGI (reference sequence). CDR3 size: 13 residues. J gave up 2 bases and V 6 bases, and 4 bases lay outside the gene matches. Here the CDR3 DNA reads TGTGCCAGCAGGAGGGGACAGACCTACGAGCAGTACTTC. It translates to CASRRGQTYEQYF.

This rearrangement joins TRBV5-1 to TRBJ2-7; 7 nucleotides line up with TRBD2. The CDR3 contains 15 residues. With 6 bases clipped from V and 2 bases from J, the junction kept 11 bases outside the gene matches. Per germline, CDR1 SGHRS and CDR2 YFSETQ. The CDR3 DNA reads as TGCGCCAGCACCCCGAGAGCTAGCGGTCCCTACGAGCAGTACTTC. Translated: CASTPRASGPYEQYF.

The J gene is TRBJ1-2, the V gene TRBV6-1; 7 nucleotides match TRBD1. The CDR3 spans 14 residues. Germline CDR1 is MNHNS and CDR2 is SASEGT. J was trimmed by 0 bases and V by 6 bases; bases with no gene match: 4. CDR3 bases: TGTGCCAGCAGCAGACAGGGACCTAACTATGGCTACACCTTC. This codes for CASSRQGPNYGYTF.

This clone was recorded once. The rearrangement joins TRBV6-6 to TRBJ1-2; TRBD1 agrees at 9 bases. The CDR3 sequence is 15 residues long. Trimming at V came to 2 bases and at J to 7 bases, leaving 8 bases not matched to a gene. From germline, CDR1 is MNHNY and CDR2 SVGAGI (reference sequence). CDR3 nucleotide sequence: TGTGCCAGCAGTTACACCCGGGACAGGGCTGGTGGCTACACCTTC. It translates to CASSYTRDRAGGYTF.

The J gene is TRBJ1-2, the V gene TRBV6-4; D not certain. The V gene lost 3 bases and the J gene lost 0 bases, with 8 bases spanning the gap. This CDR3 is built from 14 residues. Per the germline V gene, CDR1 is MRHNA and CDR2 is SNTAGT. In DNA, the CDR3 is TGTGCCAGCAGTGAAACGGAATCTAACTATGGCTACACCTTC. It codes for CASSETESNYGYTF.

This clone was seen more than once but under ten times. The J gene is TRBJ1-2, the V gene TRBV19; no definite D call. The CDR3 totals 14 residues. The germline V gene has CDR1 LNHDA and CDR2 SQIVND (reference sequence). Trimming stripped 4 bases from V and 3 bases from J, with 12 bases between. CDR3 sequence reads: CASSRRRQDYGYTF. CDR3 sequence (DNA): TGTGCCAGTAGTAGGAGGAGGCAGGACTATGGCTACACCTTC.

This chain connects TRBV7-8 to TRBJ2-3; a weak D match, TRBD2 (5 bases). CDR1 SGHVS and CDR2 FQNEAQ come from the germline V gene. The V and J ends lost 2 bases and 0 bases respectively, with 12 bases between them. The CDR3 runs 16 residues. The CDR3 DNA reads TGTGCCAGCAGCTTAAGGCAGCGGTATAGCACAGATACGCAGTATTTT. Residues: CASSLRQRYSTDTQYF. Filled out from reference TRBV7-8 and TRBJ2-3, the complete variable domain reads GAGVSQSPRYKVAKRGQDVALRCDPISGHVSLFWYQQALGQGPEFLTYFQNEAQLDKSGLPSDRFFAERPEGSVSTLKIQRTQQEDSAVYLCASSLRQRYSTDTQYFGPGTRLTVL.

This clone was picked up a small number of times. V and J are TRBV4-3 and TRBJ2-7, with 10 bases that match TRBD1. The CDR3 length is 16 residues. CDR1 and CDR2 from the germline V gene are LGHNA and YSLEER. Losses at the gene ends were 1 base for V and 0 bases for J; bases not matched to a gene: 3. This CDR3 reads CASSQGTGGDSYEQYF. CDR3 DNA sequence: TGCGCCAGCAGCCAAGGGACAGGGGGTGACTCCTACGAGCAGTACTTC.

This clone was observed a single time. The V and J genes are TRBV20-1 and TRBJ1-2; D ambiguous. The V gene's germline CDR1 is DFQATT and CDR2 SNEGSKA (reference sequence). This CDR3 contains 8 residues. The CDR3 protein is CRALGYTF. CDR3 bases: TGCAGGGCGTTGGGCTACACCTTC.

This sequence joins TRBV5-6 and TRBJ2-7; D tentatively reads TRBD1 or TRBD2 (6 bases each). V gave up 3 bases and J gave up 6 bases, with 19 bases separating them. The germline V gene has CDR1 SGHDT and CDR2 YYEEEE. This CDR3 is built from 15 residues. The CDR3 bases are TGTGCCAGCAGCTCCCGACCGACCGGGGGCGCCGAGCAGTACTTC. Its protein is CASSSRPTGGAEQYF.

The chain carries TRBV6-1 and TRBJ2-3; either TRBD1 or TRBD2 may supply D (5 bases each). CDR3 size: 16 residues. Germline CDR1 reads MNHNS; CDR2 reads SASEGT. The ends were cut back, 0 bases at V and 2 bases at J, with 12 bases in the middle. The CDR3 coding sequence is TGTGCCAGCAGTGAAGCGGTCTGGGGGACCACAGATACGCAGTATTTT. This encodes CASSEAVWGTTDTQYF.

The J gene is TRBJ1-2, the V gene TRBV28, with a weak D call TRBD1 (6 bases). CDR3 length equals 13 residues. V was pared by 3 bases and J by 2 bases, with 7 bases between. Germline CDR1 is MDHEN and CDR2 is SYDVKM. The CDR3 here is CASSFGQNYGYTF. The CDR3 DNA is TGTGCCAGCAGTTTTGGACAGAACTATGGCTACACCTTC.

V and J are TRBV2 and TRBJ2-1; TRBD2 matches at 8 bases. CDR1 and CDR2 from the germline V gene are SNHLY and FYNNEI. CDR3 length: 18 residues. J gave up 0 bases and V 6 bases, and 13 bases lay outside the gene matches. In DNA form, the CDR3 reads TGTGCCAGCAGCCCAAGTCGAGCGGGGGCCCCCTCCTACAATGAGCAGTTCTTC. As protein: CASSPSRAGAPSYNEQFF.

This chain uses TRBV4-1 with TRBJ2-7; no firm D call. Germline CDR1 MGHRA, CDR2 YSYEKL. The ends were cut back, 4 bases at V and 6 bases at J, with 16 bases in the middle. The CDR3 sequence is 14 residues long. CDR3 nucleotide sequence: TGCGCCAGCAGCCCGGACCCATACCTTCGCGAGCAGTACTTC. It specifies CASSPDPYLREQYF.

This clone occurred a few times. The chain recombines TRBV9 with TRBJ1-6; 9 bases match TRBD1. The CDR3 covers 16 residues. With V trimmed by 4 bases and J by 6 bases, 8 bases remained unmatched. The germline CDR1 and CDR2 sequences are SGDLS and YYNGEE. CDR3 residues: CASSRTGEPSNSPLHF. The DNA for the CDR3 is TGTGCCAGCAGCCGGACAGGGGAGCCGTCTAATTCACCCCTCCACTTT.

This chain uses TRBV7-9 with TRBJ1-5, with a tentative D call TRBD1 (5 bases). The V and J ends lost 1 base and 3 bases respectively, with 13 bases between them. Germline V CDR1 and CDR2: SEHNR, FQNEAQ (reference sequence). The CDR3 has 16 amino acids. Written as DNA, the CDR3 is TGTGCCAGCAGCTTAGGAGCAGGGTTGGACAATCAGCCCCAGCATTTT. It encodes CASSLGAGLDNQPQHF.

In this sample, this clone turned up a few times. V is TRBV5-4 and J is TRBJ1-1; D call uncertain. Trimming removed 4 bases from V and 1 base from J, with 11 bases in between. Germline assignment: CDR1 SGHNT and CDR2 YYREEE (reference sequence). The length of the CDR3 is 14 residues. CDR3 coding DNA: TGTGCCAGCAGCCTTCGACGGCAGAACACTGAAGCTTTCTTT. Protein sequence: CASSLRRQNTEAFF.